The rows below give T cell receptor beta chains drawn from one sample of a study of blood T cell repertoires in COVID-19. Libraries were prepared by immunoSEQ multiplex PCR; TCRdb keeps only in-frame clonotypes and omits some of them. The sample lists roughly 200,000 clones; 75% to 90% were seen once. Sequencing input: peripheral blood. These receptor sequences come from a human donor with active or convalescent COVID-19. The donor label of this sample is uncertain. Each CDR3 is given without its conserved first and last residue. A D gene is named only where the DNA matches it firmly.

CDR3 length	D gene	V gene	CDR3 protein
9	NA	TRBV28	GAQGRYEQY
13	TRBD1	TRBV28	ASSSYGTGAEKLF
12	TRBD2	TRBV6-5	ASSTSGGRDTQY
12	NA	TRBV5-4	ASSLERATDTQY
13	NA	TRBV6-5	ASSYTLGGGYEQY
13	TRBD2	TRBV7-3	ASSLTGTRTGELF
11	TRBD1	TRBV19	ASSRDRGETQY
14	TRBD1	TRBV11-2	ASSLGHTGATGELF
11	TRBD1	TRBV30	AWKDRAGNTIY
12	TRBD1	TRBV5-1	ASSADREGNEQF
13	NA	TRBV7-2	ASSLLQATNYGYT
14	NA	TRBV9	ASSARLDKNTGELF
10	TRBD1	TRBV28	ASRRQGPEQY
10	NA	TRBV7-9	ASSFPLGEAF
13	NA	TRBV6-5	ASALQTTGGYEQY
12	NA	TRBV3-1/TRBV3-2	ASSQDAGGDGYT
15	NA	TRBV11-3	ASSLEGARSAYNEQF
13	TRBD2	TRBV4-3	ASSPQLAGYNEQF
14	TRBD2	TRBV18	ASSPFAPQGGDEQY
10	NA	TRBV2	ASTPDSGELF
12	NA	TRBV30	AWSARGVGQPQH
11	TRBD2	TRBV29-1	SVVRGGKYEQY
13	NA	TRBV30	AWSASPGSYNEQF
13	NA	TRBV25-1	ASSGGGKMNTEAF